The rows below give T cell receptor beta chains drawn from one sample of a study of blood T cells in healthy people across ages. TCRdb re-called the 5' RACE reads with MiXCR, one entry per CDR3 protein. The profile shows about 1.8 million distinct CDR3 sequences, roughly 52% of them singletons. The sequenced sample consisted of blood. Receptor source: a woman in her thirties or forties in good health. CDR3s include the opening cysteine and the closing phenylalanine or tryptophan. A D gene is named only where the DNA matches it firmly. A clone size is listed for some rows: how often the clone was seen (once, few, many), or a class if it is expanded.

TRBJ2-4	TRBV20-1	TRBD2	few	TGCAGTGCTAGAGCCCTAGCGGGGGACGGGGAGCAGTACTTC	CSARALAGDGEQYF
TRBJ2-7	TRBV29-1	TRBD2	-	TGCAGCGTTGAACTAGCGGGTCCCTACGAGCAGTACTTC	CSVELAGPYEQYF
TRBJ2-1	TRBV6-2/TRBV6-3	TRBD2	-	TGTGCCAGCAGTGAGCGGGGGGGCCGGTACAATGAGCAGTTCTTC	CASSERGGRYNEQFF
TRBJ2-3	TRBV29-1	-	-	TGCAGCGTTCCCCCCCGCTCTAGCACAGATACGCAGTATTTT	CSVPPRSSTDTQYF
TRBJ1-2	TRBV19	-	-	TGTGCCATTCAGAGGGAGAACTATGGCTACACCTTC	CAIQRENYGYTF
TRBJ1-1	TRBV7-7	-	-	TGTGCTAGCAGCTTTTCTGTGAACACTGAAGCTTTCTTT	CASSFSVNTEAFF
TRBJ2-7	TRBV7-9	-	-	TGTGCCAGCAGCGTTCCTACTAGCCGATCCCCCTACGAGCAGTACTTC	CASSVPTSRSPYEQYF
TRBJ1-2	TRBV10-3	-	-	TGTGCCATCAGTGAGTCGGGGGGTCGGGATGGCTACACCTTC	CAISESGGRDGYTF
TRBJ2-5	TRBV29-1	-	-	TGCAGCGTTGCACAGATCCAAGAGACCCAGTACTTC	CSVAQIQETQYF
TRBJ2-6	TRBV7-9	-	few	TGTGCCAGCAGCTTAAGAGGACTGGCCTCTGGGGCCAACGTCCTGACTTTC	CASSLRGLASGANVLTF
TRBJ1-2	TRBV27	TRBD1	few	TGTGCCACCCAGGGGGACTATGGCTACACCTTC	CATQGDYGYTF
TRBJ2-1	TRBV7-2	-	-	TGTGCCAGCAGCTTAGCCATATCCTACAATGAGCAGTTCTTC	CASSLAISYNEQFF
TRBJ2-5	TRBV7-2	-	few	TGTGCCAGCAGCCCGCGTGTGGGGGTCGCAGAGACCCAGTACTTC	CASSPRVGVAETQYF
TRBJ2-1	TRBV4-3	-	-	TGCGCCAGCAGCCAAGACATAGAGCAAAGCTCCTACAATGAGCAGTTCTTC	CASSQDIEQSSYNEQFF
TRBJ2-7	TRBV6-5	-	-	TGTGCCAGCAGACGAACTAGTTCCGGTGGATCCGAGCAGTACTTC	CASRRTSSGGSEQYF
TRBJ1-4	TRBV6-5	-	-	TGTGCCAGCAGTTACTTGGGCGGAAAACTGTTTTTT	CASSYLGGKLFF
TRBJ2-3	TRBV7-2	-	few	TGTGCCAGCAGCTTACTAGCTATACCCACAGATACGCAGTATTTT	CASSLLAIPTDTQYF
TRBJ2-5	TRBV6-2/TRBV6-3	-	-	TGTGCCAGCAGTACAGGGATACAGACCCAGTACTTC	CASSTGIQTQYF
TRBJ1-2	TRBV20-1	-	-	TGCAGTGCTAGAAAAGGAGTCTATGGCTACACCTTC	CSARKGVYGYTF
TRBJ2-5	TRBV11-2	TRBD1	-	TGTGCCAGCAGCCCCAAAGGACAGGCTCAAGAGACCCAGTACTTC	CASSPKGQAQETQYF
TRBJ2-7	TRBV12-3/TRBV12-4	-	-	TGTGCCAGCAGCCCAACTCGGGACGTCAACAATGAGCAGTACTTC	CASSPTRDVNNEQYF
TRBJ1-2	TRBV10-3	-	-	TGTGCCATCAGTGAGCCCGGACGGCTTGGCTATGGCTACACCTTC	CAISEPGRLGYGYTF
TRBJ1-2	TRBV4-1	-	few	TGCGCCAGCAGCCAAGTACCGGGATCTAACTATGGCTACACCTTC	CASSQVPGSNYGYTF
TRBJ2-3	TRBV7-2	TRBD2	many	TGTGCCAGCAGCTTTAGCGGGGGGGGCACAGATACGCAGTATTTT	CASSFSGGGTDTQYF
TRBJ1-1	TRBV5-1	-	-	TGCGCCAGCAGCTTGGAGCGGGCAGGGAAAGGCACTGAAGCTTTCTTT	CASSLERAGKGTEAFF
TRBJ2-7	TRBV6-2/TRBV6-3	TRBD2	few	TGTGCCGCTAGACTAGCGGGGGGGCGCGAGCAGTACTTC	CAARLAGGREQYF
TRBJ2-7	TRBV27	TRBD1	once	TGTGCCAGCAGTAATGGACAGGCCTACAATGAGTGGCAGTACTTC	CASSNGQAYNEWQYF
TRBJ2-7	TRBV12-3/TRBV12-4	-	-	TGTGCCAGCAGTTTATCCAGGGGGGGGAGGGGGCCCTACGAGCAGTACTTC	CASSLSRGGRGPYEQYF
TRBJ2-3	TRBV6-2/TRBV6-3	TRBD1	-	TGTGCCAGCAGTCGACAGGGAGAGGCCTATACGCAGTATTTT	CASSRQGEAYTQYF
TRBJ2-1	TRBV19	-	-	TGTGCCAGTAGTATTTCGACCAACAATGAGCAGTTCTTC	CASSISTNNEQFF
TRBJ1-2	TRBV20-1	TRBD1	-	TGCAGCGCTAGAGTCCTAACAGGGGGAAACTATGGCTACACTTTC	CSARVLTGGNYGYTF
TRBJ2-7	TRBV27	TRBD1	once	TGTGCCACCAGTAAGATAATGGACAGGGTGGCCTACGAGCAGTACTTC	CATSKIMDRVAYEQYF
TRBJ2-2	TRBV29-1	TRBD1	-	TGCAGCGTTGCGTTCAGGGGGACCGGGGAGCTGTTTTTT	CSVAFRGTGELFF
TRBJ1-5	TRBV6-2/TRBV6-3	TRBD1	few	TGTGCCAGCAGTCAACGACAGGGGAGGCAGCCCCAGCATTTT	CASSQRQGRQPQHF
TRBJ2-6	TRBV12-3/TRBV12-4	-	few	TGTGCCAGCAGTGGCTATGAGGCCAACGTCCTGACTTTC	CASSGYEANVLTF
TRBJ2-1	TRBV9	TRBD2	few	TGTGCCAGCACCGTAGGAATAGCGGGGGGCCGGAATGAGCAGTTCTTC	CASTVGIAGGRNEQFF
TRBJ2-4	TRBV29-1	TRBD1	-	TGCAGCGTCACAGGGGATGGACTTTGGGGGAAAAACATTCAGTACTTC	CSVTGDGLWGKNIQYF
TRBJ2-6	TRBV24-1	-	-	TGTGCCACCAGTGATTTTTCTGGGGCCAACGTCCTGACTTTC	CATSDFSGANVLTF
TRBJ1-2	TRBV15	-	-	TGTGCCACCAGCAGAGCGGGAGATGGCTACACCTTC	CATSRAGDGYTF
TRBJ2-7	TRBV6-2/TRBV6-3	TRBD1	many	TGTGCCAGCACCATTACGGGGACAGGGTACTACGAGCAGTACTTC	CASTITGTGYYEQYF